These T cell receptor beta chains were read from a single sample in a study of cytomegalovirus exposure and HLA in healthy donors. Libraries were prepared by immunoSEQ multiplex PCR; TCRdb keeps only in-frame clonotypes and omits some of them. The repertoire holds fewer than 85,000 clones, 95% to 96% seen once, with approximately 1.3% in the top ten. Sequenced: PBMCs. The receptors stem from a woman aged 18-29 years in good health and CMV-seronegative. CDR3s include the opening cysteine and the closing phenylalanine or tryptophan. A D gene is named only where the DNA matches it firmly. Size tells how often a clone was seen (once, few, many) or the class of an expanded clone, and some rows leave it out.

j_call v_call d_call clone_size cdr3_nt cdr3_aa
TRBJ2-2 TRBV5-3 TRBD2 - TGTGCCAGAAGCTTAAGGGGAACTAGCGGAGGTTTCACCGGGGAGCTGTTTTTT CARSLRGTSGGFTGELFF
TRBJ2-7 TRBV2 TRBD1 - TGTGCCAGCAGAGGGGGCACGTCCCGGGACACTTACGAGCAGTACTTC CASRGGTSRDTYEQYF
TRBJ2-5 TRBV7-2 TRBD2 - TGTGCCAGCAGCTATGCAAGCGGGAGTGGCGAGACCCAGTACTTC CASSYASGSGETQYF
TRBJ1-5 TRBV7-2 TRBD1 - TGTGCCAGCAGCTTAGTTGGAGGGGGCGCAAGCAATCAGCCCCAGCATTTT CASSLVGGGASNQPQHF
TRBJ2-1 TRBV5-4 TRBD2 - TGTGCCAGCAGCTTGACGGGAGGCTCCTACAATGAGCAGTTCTTC CASSLTGGSYNEQFF
TRBJ2-1 TRBV13 TRBD2 - TGTGCCAGCAGCTCGGGGAGGGGTGAGCAGTTCTTC CASSSGRGEQFF
TRBJ2-1 TRBV7-8 - - TGTGCCAGCAGCCTTCGACTAGTCAATGAGCAGTTCTTC CASSLRLVNEQFF
TRBJ2-3 TRBV5-1 TRBD2 - TGCGCCAGCAGCTTGGCCCTCTATAGCGGGGAGTCCGGAGATACGCAGTATTTT CASSLALYSGESGDTQYF
TRBJ2-7 TRBV5-6 TRBD2 - TGTGCCAGCAGCTTGGCTGGACTAGCGGGAAGAGGGTTCTACGAGCAGTACTTC CASSLAGLAGRGFYEQYF
TRBJ1-5 TRBV6-1 TRBD1 - TGTGCCAGCAGGGAAAACAGGGGTCAGCCCCAGCATTTT CASRENRGQPQHF
TRBJ2-1 TRBV19 TRBD2 - TGTGCCAGTAGGGATTACGTGACTAGCGGTTACAATGAGCAGTTCTTC CASRDYVTSGYNEQFF
TRBJ2-1 TRBV7-6 - - TGTGCCAGCAGCTTCGGCTGGGGGGATGAGCAGTTCTTC CASSFGWGDEQFF
TRBJ2-7 TRBV10-2 TRBD1 - TGCGCCAGCAGTGAGACTCGGACAGGGGGCATCCTATCCGGATCCTACGAGCAGTACTTC CASSETRTGGILSGSYEQYF
TRBJ2-5 TRBV4-1 - - TGCGCCAGCAGCCAAGATCCGGGACAAGAGACCCAGTACTTC CASSQDPGQETQYF
TRBJ2-1 TRBV10-3 - - TGTGCCATCAGTGGCGATGTCGATGAGCAGTTCTTC CAISGDVDEQFF
TRBJ2-1 TRBV4-1 TRBD2 - TGCGCCAGCACCGCAGCGGGGCGGAATGAGCAGTTCTTC CASTAAGRNEQFF
TRBJ2-7 TRBV6-6 TRBD1 - TGTGCCAGCAGCTCCGGGACAGGGGGCTTCTACGAGCAGTACTTC CASSSGTGGFYEQYF
TRBJ2-1 TRBV5-1 - once TGCGCCAGCAGCCATTTGGCCACGTCAGGGTCCGATGAGCAGTTCTTC CASSHLATSGSDEQFF
TRBJ2-1 TRBV19 TRBD1 - TGTGCCAGTAGTATATTCGGTAGGGACAGGGGCAATGAGCAGTTCTTC CASSIFGRDRGNEQFF
TRBJ2-1 TRBV10-1 TRBD2 once TGCGCCAGCAGTGAGTTTCCAGCGGGAGAAGTGCAGTTCTTC CASSEFPAGEVQFF
TRBJ2-2 TRBV7-6 - - TGTGCCAGCAGCTCAACTAGGTCGGAAACCGGGGAGCTGTTTTTT CASSSTRSETGELFF
TRBJ2-1 TRBV9 - - TGTGCCAGCAGCGTAGCCTCTGAGCAGTTCTTC CASSVASEQFF
TRBJ1-1 TRBV6-5 TRBD1 - TGTGCCAGCAGTAAAACAGACAGGGGTATCACTGAAGCTTTCTTT CASSKTDRGITEAFF
TRBJ2-1 TRBV5-4 - - TGTGCCAGCAGCTTGGCCAGGCGGGACCTTTGGGATGAGCAGTTCTTC CASSLARRDLWDEQFF
TRBJ2-1 TRBV4-1 TRBD2 - TGCGCCAGCAGCGCCGAGGGACTAGCGGCGTATTACAATGAGCAGTTCTTC CASSAEGLAAYYNEQFF
TRBJ1-2 TRBV19 - - TGTGCCAGTAGTATTTCAGACCGGGGTGATGGTGGCTACACCTTC CASSISDRGDGGYTF
TRBJ2-7 TRBV7-2 - - TGTGCCAGCAGCTTAGGGGCGGGGACCGAGCAGTACTTC CASSLGAGTEQYF
TRBJ2-3 TRBV13 TRBD2 - TGTGCCAGCAGCTTAGCCGTGTTACCTAGCGGTAGCACAGATACGCAGTATTTT CASSLAVLPSGSTDTQYF
TRBJ2-7 TRBV7-6 TRBD2 - TGTGCCAGCAGCACTCTTGGCGGGAGCTCCTACGAGCAGTACTTC CASSTLGGSSYEQYF
TRBJ1-1 TRBV2 - - TGTGCCAGCAGTTACAGGGATTCTGAAGCTTTCTTT CASSYRDSEAFF
TRBJ1-1 TRBV25-1 - - TGTGCCAGCAGACGGACCGGGACAGAAGCTTTCTTT CASRRTGTEAFF
TRBJ2-2 TRBV10-2 - - TGCGCCAGCAGTGAGAGCGGGCTGACCGGGGAGCTGTTTTTT CASSESGLTGELFF
TRBJ1-2 TRBV28 TRBD1 - TGTGCCAGCAGTTTAATTACGGGACAGGCGCGTGGCTACACCTTC CASSLITGQARGYTF
TRBJ1-1 TRBV30 - few TGTGCCTGGAGTGTACAGGGTACCACTGAAGCTTTCTTT CAWSVQGTTEAFF
TRBJ2-7 TRBV19 TRBD1 - TGTGCCAGTAGTACCGGGACAGGGGGCGAGCAGTACTTC CASSTGTGGEQYF
TRBJ2-7 TRBV9 TRBD1 - TGTGCCAGCAGGACAGGGGGCACCTACGAGCAGTACTTC CASRTGGTYEQYF
TRBJ2-7 TRBV10-3 - - TGTGCCATCAGTGAGGGTTCGAGAGAGCAGTACTTC CAISEGSREQYF
TRBJ1-4 TRBV27 - - TGTGCCAGCAGTTTAGGGGTTTTGCGGGGTAATGAAAAACTGTTTTTT CASSLGVLRGNEKLFF
TRBJ2-2 TRBV2 TRBD2 - TGTGCCAGCAGTGAAGCGCTTGGTCCTAGCGGAGCGTGGACCGGGGAGCTGTTTTTT CASSEALGPSGAWTGELFF
TRBJ2-1 TRBV18 TRBD2 - TGTGCCAGCTCTCCGCGCCTAGCGGGAAGCTCCTACAATGAGCAGTTCTTC CASSPRLAGSSYNEQFF
TRBJ2-7 TRBV4-1 TRBD1 - TGCGCCAGCAGCCCACTTGGGACAGGGGGTCCCGAGCAGTACTTC CASSPLGTGGPEQYF
TRBJ1-2 TRBV30 TRBD1 - TGTGCCTGGGGGGACAGCTATGGCTACACCTTC CAWGDSYGYTF
TRBJ2-4 TRBV28 TRBD1 - TGTGCCAGCAGCTACGGGTCCGGGGGACAGGGTAACATTCAGTACTTC CASSYGSGGQGNIQYF
TRBJ2-5 TRBV7-9 TRBD2 - TGTGCCAGCAGCCGGCCGGGACTAGCGGGATTTGAGACCCAGTACTTC CASSRPGLAGFETQYF
TRBJ2-2 TRBV5-4 TRBD1 - TGTGCCAGCAGCTTGCCCGGGACAGTGAACACCGGGGAGCTGTTTTTT CASSLPGTVNTGELFF
TRBJ1-4 TRBV10-3 - - TGTGCCATCAGTGAGTCGTCTTTGAGGGAAAAACTGTTTTTT CAISESSLREKLFF
TRBJ2-1 TRBV11-3 - - TGTGCCAGCAGCCTGGACTCAAGCTCCTACAATGAGCAGTTCTTC CASSLDSSSYNEQFF
TRBJ2-1 TRBV15 TRBD2 - TGTGCCACCAGCAGAGATTGTTGGTCTCGGGAGGCGTACAATGAGCAGTTCTTC CATSRDCWSREAYNEQFF
TRBJ2-7 TRBV5-1 - - TGCGCCAGCAGCTTGGCGAGGGTTTCCTACGAGCAGTACTTC CASSLARVSYEQYF
TRBJ1-1 TRBV27 - - TGTGCCAGCAGTTTACAGGCAGGACATACCTCCCGGAACACTGAAGCTTTCTTT CASSLQAGHTSRNTEAFF
TRBJ2-6 TRBV7-9 TRBD1 - TGTGCCAGCAGCTTAGCAGGGGGCAGGACTGGGGCCAACGTCCTGACTTTC CASSLAGGRTGANVLTF
TRBJ2-2 TRBV6-8 - - TGTGCCAGCAGAGGAGGGGGGGAAGACACCGGGGAGCTGTTTTTT CASRGGGEDTGELFF
TRBJ2-2 TRBV11-2 TRBD2 - TGTGCCAGCAGCTTTCACAGCGGGAGTGAAAGGGTCGGGGAGCTGTTTTTT CASSFHSGSERVGELFF
TRBJ2-1 TRBV13 TRBD2 - TGTGCCAGCAGCCCGAGGACTAGCGGGAACAATGAGCAGTTCTTC CASSPRTSGNNEQFF
TRBJ2-1 TRBV5-1 - - TGCGCCAGCAGCTTGGCCGATAGCGCACCCTACAATGAGCAGTTCTTC CASSLADSAPYNEQFF
TRBJ2-7 TRBV19 TRBD1 - TGTGCCAGTAGTGCCATGACAGGGGGCGAAGTTTCCTACGAGCAGTACTTC CASSAMTGGEVSYEQYF
TRBJ2-3 TRBV21-1 - - TGTGCCAGCAGCAAAGGGGGAGGGGTCGTCTCAGCGCGTGGAGATACGCAGTATTTT CASSKGGGVVSARGDTQYF
TRBJ1-2 TRBV6-1 TRBD1 - TGTGCCAGCAGTGTTCAGGACAGGGGGCCTGGCTACACCTTC CASSVQDRGPGYTF
TRBJ2-7 TRBV19 TRBD2 - TGTGCCAGTTTGACTAGCGGGTGGGCGACTTTCTCCTACGAGCAGTACTTC CASLTSGWATFSYEQYF
TRBJ2-1 TRBV28 - - TGTGCCAGCAGCTACGCGGTTGGTGAGCAGTTCTTC CASSYAVGEQFF